This paragraph covers one TCR beta chain sequence. What it recognizes is unknown. Some clones are missing from TCRdb's copy, which holds only in-frame ones; the method was immunoSEQ multiplex PCR. The sample has some 130,000 clones, roughly 90% seen once. The data originate from a study of T cell responses to AZD1222 COVID-19 vaccine. The CDR3 spans 18 residues. Study-level results: Repertoires were sampled only after the peak T cell response.

The specimen comprised peripheral blood, sampled on day 0 of AZD1222 vaccination. The TCR sequence derives from an adult in good health. This chain links TRBV12-2 with TRBJ2-3; the DNA was not used to check the table's D call, TRBD2. TRBV12-2 is tagged as a pseudogene. CDR3 sequence: CASRLGEAGGISTDTQYF. In nucleotides, the CDR3 is TGTGCAAGTCGCTTAGGGGAGGCGGGCGGAATTAGCACAGATACGCAGTATTTT.